The sequence of this T cell receptor (beta chain) was determined in a study of healthy donors' naive CD4 and CD8 T cells. Starting from 500 ng of total RNA, TCR libraries were made with linear amplification. TCRdb reanalysed the reads using MiXCR and keeps one entry per CDR3 protein. Here the sample spans some 190,000 distinct CDR3 sequences, nearly 75% being singletons. Germline V gene data show CDR1 as SNHLY and CDR2 as FYNNEI. V lost 5 bases to trimming and J lost 7 bases, with 15 bases between them. CDR3 length: 15 residues. Sequencing was carried out using naive CD4+ and CD8+ T cells sorted from blood, pooled from several donors. This receptor was identified in a pool of human donors in good health; the sample pools cells from several healthy donors. The chain joins TRBV2 to TRBJ1-6; D call uncertain. This chain's CDR3 is CASSISQEVNSPLHF. Written as DNA, the CDR3 is TGTGCCAGCAGTATTTCCCAGGAGGTCAATTCACCCCTCCACTTT.